The present T cell receptor beta chain was sequenced within a study of cytotoxic CD8 clonotypes in ibrutinib-treated CLL. Target depth was 1 in 200,000 to 1 in 1 million T cells, about 10x per clonotype. Some clones are missing from TCRdb's copy, which holds only in-frame ones; the method was immunoSEQ multiplex PCR. The sample includes under 300,000 clones, 60% to 75% of them seen just once. The specimen was PBMCs, collected after 24 months of ibrutinib treatment. The source of this sequence is a human donor with chronic lymphocytic leukemia.

This CDR3 reads CASSLGTGAYNEQFF. CDR3 DNA sequence: TGTGCCAGCAGCTTAGGGACAGGGGCCTACAATGAGCAGTTCTTC. V usage is TRBV5-8 and J usage is TRBJ2-1, with 10 bases that match TRBD1. Germline assignment: CDR1 SGHTS and CDR2 YDEGEE. The CDR3 contains 15 residues. V shed 2 bases, J shed 2 bases, and the junction held 1 base outside the gene matches.